This TCR beta chain was recovered during a study of blood T cells in healthy people across ages. Next came a second PCR, run for roughly 6 to 11 cycles, which used a sample-barcoded 5' primer along with a J-beta primer mix. Via MiXCR, TCRdb re-called the 5' RACE reads, giving one row per CDR3 protein. The sample consists of approximately 960,000 distinct CDR3 sequences, about 28% of them appearing once. This clonotype came up a few times. The data also belong to a second study, concerning T cells of mothers and their children.

This clonotype was sampled from a woman between 40 and 50 years old in good health. The sequenced sample was blood.

CDR3 DNA sequence: TGTGCCAGCAAAGACACGGGCAATCAGCCCCAGCATTTT. It is translated as CASKDTGNQPQHF. The V gene is TRBV28, the J gene TRBJ1-5; D remains unclear. V gave up 7 bases and J gave up 2 bases, with 9 bases separating them. CDR1 and CDR2 from the germline V gene are MDHEN and SYDVKM. This CDR3 is built from 13 residues.